This TCR beta chain comes out of a study of cytomegalovirus exposure and HLA in healthy donors. The wider study: A preliminary data release comprised 80 million to 95 million unique TCRs obtained from HLA-typed donors.

The study, taken as a whole, reports: Follow-up analysis later connected one missense variant in DCLRE1C with trimming of TCR beta V- and J-genes.

Trimming left V 1 base short and J 1 base short, with 2 bases between. The CDR3 consists of 13 residues. Per the germline V gene, CDR1 is SEHNR and CDR2 is FQNEAQ (reference sequence). PCR primers comprised 60 Vbeta and 13 Jbeta primers. In the source study's methods: Roughly 76 million unique TCR beta chains, roughly 11 million of them shared, were counted by a later analysis. Libraries were prepared by immunoSEQ multiplex PCR; TCRdb keeps only in-frame clonotypes and omits some of them. Clonal size and the V and J genes are those of that table, whereas D and trimming came from the DNA. The table lists approximately 130,000 clones, around 80% of them singletons. Note on this clone: Its antigen is unidentified.

The chain has TRBV7-9 and TRBJ2-1; no clear D gene. The sample was PBMCs. The receptor's source is a woman aged 40 to 50 in good health and CMV-seronegative. The CDR3 protein is CASSLVSYNEQFF. In nucleotides, the CDR3 is TGTGCCAGCAGCTTAGTATCCTACAATGAGCAGTTCTTC.